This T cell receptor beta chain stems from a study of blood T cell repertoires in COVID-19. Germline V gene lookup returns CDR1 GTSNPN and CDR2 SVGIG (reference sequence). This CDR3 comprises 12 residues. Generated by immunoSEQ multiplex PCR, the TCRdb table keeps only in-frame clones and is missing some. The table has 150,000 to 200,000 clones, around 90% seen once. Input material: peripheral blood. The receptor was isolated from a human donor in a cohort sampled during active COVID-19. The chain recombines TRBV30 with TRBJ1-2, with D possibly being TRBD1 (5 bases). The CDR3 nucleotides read TGTGCTGTGGGGGGGGTTAACTATGGCTACACCTTC. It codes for CAVGGVNYGYTF. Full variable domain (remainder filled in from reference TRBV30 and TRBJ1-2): SQTIHQWPATLVQPVGSPLSLECTVEGTSNPNLYWYRQAAGRGLQLLFYSVGIGQISSEVPQNLSASRPQDRQFILSSKKLLLSDSGFYLCAVGGVNYGYTFGSGTRLTVV.